What follows are 20 T cell receptor beta chains derived from one specimen sequenced in a study of cytomegalovirus exposure and HLA in healthy donors. Primers: 60 Vbeta forward and 13 Jbeta reverse. Libraries were prepared by immunoSEQ multiplex PCR; TCRdb keeps only in-frame clonotypes and omits some of them. This table has roughly 100,000 clones, around 72% appearing once. The sample taken for sequencing was PBMCs. Receptors were obtained from a male donor in good health and CMV-seronegative.

The chain employs TRBV13 and TRBJ2-1; TRBD2 is a possible D gene (6 bases). The V gene's germline CDR1 is PRHDT and CDR2 FYEKMQ (reference sequence). The CDR3 covers 16 residues. V dropped 3 bases and J dropped 6 bases, with 18 bases sitting between them. The CDR3: CASSFVGQRARNEQFF. The CDR3 region has the DNA TGTGCCAGCAGCTTCGTGGGCCAGCGGGCACGCAATGAGCAGTTCTTC.

V is TRBV29-1 and J is TRBJ1-2; D is undetermined. The CDR3 loop spans 11 amino acids. Germline CDR1 SQVTM, CDR2 ANQGSEA. V was shortened by 6 bases and J by 4 bases, with 9 bases between the two germline ends. CDR3 nucleotides: TGCAGCGTCGGGGAGGGCTATGGCTACACCTTC. Residues: CSVGEGYGYTF. Full variable domain (remainder filled in from reference TRBV29-1 and TRBJ1-2): SAVISQKPSRDICQRGTSLTIQCQVDSQVTMMFWYRQQPGQSLTLIATANQGSEATYESGFVIDKFPISRPNLTFSTLTVSNMSPEDSSIYLCSVGEGYGYTFGSGTRLTVV.

J is TRBJ2-7 and V is TRBV20-1; 7 bases agree with TRBD2. This CDR3 has 11 residues. The V segment lost 7 bases and the J segment 4 bases; nucleotides outside the gene matches: 4. Germline V lookup: CDR1 DFQATT, CDR2 SNEGSKA (reference sequence). CDR3 in DNA: TGCAGTGTTCGGGGGGAATACGAGCAGTACTTC. Residues: CSVRGEYEQYF.

This chain connects TRBV30 to TRBJ2-3; possibly TRBD1 for D (5 bases). The V gene lost 4 bases and the J gene lost 3 bases, with 14 bases spanning the gap. The CDR3 sequence is 14 residues long. Germline V lookup: CDR1 GTSNPN, CDR2 SVGIG (reference sequence). CDR3 region: CAWKVGRATDTQYF. The CDR3 DNA is TGTGCCTGGAAGGTCGGCAGGGCGACAGATACGCAGTATTTT.

This chain connects TRBV9 to TRBJ1-1; TRBD1 is a possible D gene (6 bases). Trimming shortened V by 2 bases and J by 1 base, and 9 bases separated the two germline ends. Germline-derived CDR1 and CDR2 are SGDLS and YYNGEE. The length of the CDR3 is 14 residues. This CDR3 is CASSVGHPNTEAFF. DNA for the CDR3: TGTGCCAGCAGCGTGGGACACCCGAACACTGAAGCTTTCTTT. Together with reference TRBV9 and TRBJ1-1, the CDR3 gives the full variable domain: DSGVTQTPKHLITATGQRVTLRCSPRSGDLSVYWYQQSLDQGLQFLIQYYNGEERAKGNILERFSAQQFPDLHSELNLSSLELGDSALYFCASSVGHPNTEAFFGQGTRLTVV.

V is TRBV7-8 and J is TRBJ2-7; D possibly corresponds to TRBD1 (5 bases). Germline lookup yields CDR1 SGHVS and CDR2 FQNEAQ. V lost 5 bases and J lost 6, with 14 bases in between. CDR3 size: 13 residues. The CDR3 DNA is TGTGCCAGCAGCCCCCGCCGGCAGGGCGAGCAGTACTTC. It is translated as CASSPRRQGEQYF.

This rearrangement joins TRBV9 to TRBJ2-1, with D perhaps TRBD1 (5 bases). Germline V CDR1 and CDR2: SGDLS, YYNGEE. The CDR3 is 17 amino acids. Trimming removed 3 bases from V and 0 bases from J, with 16 bases in between. CDR3 residues: CASSALLGASSYNEQFF. Written as DNA, the CDR3 is TGTGCCAGCAGCGCGCTTTTAGGGGCCAGCTCCTACAATGAGCAGTTCTTC. The full variable domain, completed using reference TRBV9 and TRBJ2-1, is DSGVTQTPKHLITATGQRVTLRCSPRSGDLSVYWYQQSLDQGLQFLIQYYNGEERAKGNILERFSAQQFPDLHSELNLSSLELGDSALYFCASSALLGASSYNEQFFGPGTRLTVL.

CDR3 nucleotide sequence: TGTGCCAGCAGTTTAGGGGGGAGGGCCCCTCCCAGCACAGATACGCAGTATTTT. This codes for CASSLGGRAPPSTDTQYF. This chain links TRBV28 with TRBJ2-3; 7 nucleotides match TRBD2. In germline, CDR1 is MDHEN, CDR2 SYDVKM. The CDR3 spans 18 residues. V trimming: 2 bases; J trimming: 0 bases; junction bases outside the gene matches: 11.

The V gene is TRBV4-3, the J gene TRBJ1-2, with 9 bases lining up with TRBD1. The CDR3 is made up of 15 amino acids. Germline CDR1 and CDR2: LGHNA and YSLEER. V dropped 2 bases and J dropped 5; count of bases not matched to a gene: 6. DNA for the CDR3: TGCGCCAGCAGCCAACACACCGGGACAGGGTATGGCTACACCTTC. It translates to CASSQHTGTGYGYTF.

The genes are TRBV4-1 and TRBJ2-3, with 7 bases aligning to TRBD2. Germline V gene data show CDR1 as MGHRA and CDR2 as YSYEKL. The trim removed 5 bases at V and 2 bases at J, leaving 7 bases unmatched. This CDR3 spans 15 amino acids. Here the CDR3 reads CASSAYERDTDTQYF. Written as DNA, the CDR3 is TGCGCCAGCAGCGCCTACGAGCGGGACACAGATACGCAGTATTTT.

The rearrangement links TRBV19 to TRBJ1-2; 8 bases align to TRBD1. Germline V gene sequence: CDR1 LNHDA, CDR2 SQIVND (reference sequence). The V gene end was trimmed by 1 base and the J gene end by 9 bases; junction bases not matched to a gene: 1. The CDR3 covers 12 residues. The CDR3 bases are TGTGCCAGTAGTATAGGACAGGGGAGCTACACCTTC. The encoded protein is CASSIGQGSYTF.

This clone appeared a few times. This chain's CDR3 is CASSLGAEGTEAFF. CDR3 nucleotides: TGTGCCAGCAGCTTGGGTGCCGAGGGAACTGAAGCTTTCTTT. The chain carries TRBV5-5 and TRBJ1-1; D is unclear. The germline gives CDR1 SGHKS, CDR2 YYEKEE (reference sequence). V dropped 0 bases and J dropped 5 bases, with 11 bases sitting between them. This CDR3 contains 14 residues.

Regarding this clone: This sample includes further DNA sequences coding for the same CDR3. V usage is TRBV30 and J usage is TRBJ2-7; 8 positions match TRBD1. V was clipped by 1 base and J by 2 bases; unmatched bases: 4. The length of the CDR3 is 14 residues. The V gene's germline CDR1 is GTSNPN and CDR2 SVGIG (reference sequence). The CDR3 here is CAWSGGTGAYEQYF. The CDR3, as DNA: TGTGCCTGGAGTGGTGGGACAGGAGCCTACGAGCAGTACTTC.

This clone was seen more than once but under ten times. The chain couples TRBV5-8 to TRBJ2-1, with 9 bases matching TRBD2. The CDR3 extends over 18 amino acids. Germline loops: CDR1 SGHTS, CDR2 YDEGEE. Germline trimming cut 0 bases from V and 4 bases from J; bases unmatched to any gene: 11. CDR3 protein: CASSLGSSGTSMYNEQFF. The CDR3 DNA follows: TGTGCCAGCAGCTTGGGTTCCAGTGGGACTAGCATGTACAATGAGCAGTTCTTC.

The V and J genes are TRBV29-1 and TRBJ2-7; 12 nucleotides align to TRBD2. This CDR3 has 14 residues. Germline V gene lookup returns CDR1 SQVTM and CDR2 ANQGSEA. V trimming: 1 base; J trimming: 3 bases; junction bases outside the gene matches: 1. Written as DNA, the CDR3 is TGCAGCGTTGAAGGGACTAGCGGGGTCTACGAGCAGTACTTC. It encodes CSVEGTSGVYEQYF.

The chain links TRBV2 to TRBJ1-3; TRBD1 is a possible D gene (6 bases). CDR1 SNHLY and CDR2 FYNNEI come from the germline V gene. Trimming pared 1 base from V and 0 bases from J, leaving 10 bases between. The CDR3 extends over 16 amino acids. The CDR3: CASSEGRGLSGNTIYF. CDR3 coding DNA: TGTGCCAGCAGTGAAGGGCGGGGGCTCTCTGGAAACACCATATATTTT.

The chain is built from TRBV12-5 and TRBJ1-5; tentative D call: TRBD1 (5 bases). The V end was cut by 3 bases, the J end by 5 bases, with 8 bases between. Per the germline V gene, CDR1 is LGHNT and CDR2 is FRNRAP. This CDR3 has 13 amino acids. This chain's CDR3 is CASGFQGYQPQHF. CDR3 DNA sequence: TGTGCTAGTGGTTTTCAGGGTTATCAGCCCCAGCATTTT.

The rearrangement uses TRBV5-1 and TRBJ1-1, with D hard to call. The germline gives CDR1 SGHRS, CDR2 YFSETQ. This CDR3 comprises 15 residues. Between the trimmed V and J ends, which lost 4 bases and 6 bases, there was a span of 19 bases. This CDR3 is CASSPMESHPPEAFF. Here the CDR3 DNA reads TGCGCCAGCAGCCCGATGGAGAGCCACCCTCCTGAAGCTTTCTTT.

This chain uses TRBV4-3 with TRBJ1-2; 8 bases line up with TRBD1. The CDR3 covers 16 residues. Germline-derived CDR1 and CDR2 are LGHNA and YSLEER. Losses at the gene ends were 3 bases for V and 2 bases for J; bases not matched to a gene: 8. CDR3 sequence: CASSQTGAEMNYGYTF. CDR3 sequence (DNA): TGCGCCAGCAGCCAGACAGGGGCAGAGATGAACTATGGCTACACCTTC.

The chain joins TRBV6-1 to TRBJ2-7; 10 bases are shared with TRBD1. The CDR3 contains 14 residues. Germline V lookup: CDR1 MNHNS, CDR2 SASEGT. V lost 3 bases, J lost 2 bases, and 1 base stayed unmatched. In DNA, the CDR3 is TGTGCCAGCAGTGATGGGACAGGGGCCTACGAGCAGTACTTC. Its protein is CASSDGTGAYEQYF.